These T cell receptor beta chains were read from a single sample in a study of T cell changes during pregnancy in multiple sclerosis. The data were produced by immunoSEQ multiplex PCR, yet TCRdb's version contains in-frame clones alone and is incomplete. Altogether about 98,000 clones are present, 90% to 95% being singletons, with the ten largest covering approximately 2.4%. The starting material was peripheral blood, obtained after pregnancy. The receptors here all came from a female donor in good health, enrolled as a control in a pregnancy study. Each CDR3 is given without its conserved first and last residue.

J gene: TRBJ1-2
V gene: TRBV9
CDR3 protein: ASSVGSGDGYGYT

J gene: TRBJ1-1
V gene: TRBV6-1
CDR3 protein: ASSDRYTEAF

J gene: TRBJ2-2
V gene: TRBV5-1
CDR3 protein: ASATGGPGFAGELF

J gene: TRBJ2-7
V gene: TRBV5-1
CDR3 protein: ASKGDYPNIYYHEQY

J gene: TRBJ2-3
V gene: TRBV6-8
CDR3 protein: ASSYPGGKRKKSNTQY

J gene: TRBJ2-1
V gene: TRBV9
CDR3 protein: ASSVDGLDRNEQF

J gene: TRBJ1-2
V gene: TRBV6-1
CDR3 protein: ASSESPGQGGYGYT

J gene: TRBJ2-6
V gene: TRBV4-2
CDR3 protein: ASSGAGVSGANVLT

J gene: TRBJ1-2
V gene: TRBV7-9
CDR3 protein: ASSLAGDRGHPGYT

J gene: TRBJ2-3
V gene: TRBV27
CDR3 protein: ASSTWGVTDTQY

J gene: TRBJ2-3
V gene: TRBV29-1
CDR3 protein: SVGTSGSTDTQY

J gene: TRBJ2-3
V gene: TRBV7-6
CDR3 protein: ASSSSGGGSDTQY